This T cell receptor (beta chain) comes out of a study of blood T cell repertoires in COVID-19. Assay used: immunoSEQ multiplex PCR; TCRdb lists only in-frame clones, some missing. The table includes 160,000 or so clones, roughly 74% detected once. The CDR3 totals 14 residues. Germline assignment: CDR1 SEHNR and CDR2 FQNEAQ (reference sequence). V was clipped by 0 bases and J by 2 bases, with 6 bases between them. This sequence joins TRBV7-9 and TRBJ2-3, with D maybe TRBD2 (5 bases). Sequencing was carried out using peripheral blood. The TCR was taken from a woman over 75 with acute or convalescent COVID-19. CDR3: CASSLAGDTDTQYF. As DNA, the CDR3 is TGTGCCAGCAGCTTAGCGGGAGACACAGATACGCAGTATTTT.